What follows are 10 T cell receptor beta chains derived from one specimen sequenced in a study of breast tumors, draining lymph nodes, adjacent tissues. From the multiplex PCR reads, TCRdb called clonotypes with MiXCR, one entry per CDR3 protein. The data show over 150,000 distinct CDR3 sequences, 30% to 35% seen once. Breast cancer patients provided tissue from their axillary draining lymph nodes. The specimen sequenced was axillary lymph node tissue. The receptors shown here come from a female donor with breast cancer. Some clones in this sample may be carry-over from other donors' samples.

This clonotype was seen ten or more times. The chain employs TRBV2 and TRBJ2-6, with no clear D. CDR3 length equals 16 residues. Germline loops: CDR1 SNHLY, CDR2 FYNNEI. Trimming removed 4 bases from V and 2 bases from J, with 12 bases in between. The CDR3 region is CASSGLPPPGANVLTF. CDR3 coding DNA: TGTGCCAGCAGTGGCCTTCCCCCTCCTGGGGCCAACGTCCTGACTTTC.

On this clonotype: This may arise from a read error, as a much more abundant clone is one base away. The chain links TRBV9 to TRBJ2-7; D uncertain. Germline V gene lookup returns CDR1 SGDLS and CDR2 YYNGEE. The CDR3 loop spans 14 amino acids. CDR3 protein: CASSSVLESYEQSF. DNA for the CDR3: TGTGCCAGCAGCAGCGTCCTAGAATCCTACGAGCAGTCCTTC.

In the case of this clonotype: A junction boundary mismatches the germline segment, possibly from a read error. V usage is TRBV27 and J usage is TRBJ2-1; 13 bases are shared with TRBD2. The CDR3 length is 17 residues. The germline V gene encodes CDR1 MNHEY and CDR2 SMNVEV (reference sequence). The CDR3 bases are TGTGCCAGCAGTTCCATGACTAGCGGGAGGAGTTACAATGAGCGGTTCTTC. It codes for CASSSMTSGRSYNERFF.

This clonotype was picked up many times. V and J are TRBV6-5 and TRBJ1-2, with no clear D. The V end was cut by 6 bases, the J end by 3 bases, with 8 bases between. The CDR3 has 12 amino acids. The germline V gene encodes CDR1 MNHEY and CDR2 SVGAGI. The CDR3 protein is CASSHGDYGYTF. DNA for the CDR3: TGTGCCAGCAGCCACGGGGACTATGGCTACACCTTC.

This clonotype showed up many times. The chain has TRBV5-6 and TRBJ2-3; 7 bases align to TRBD2. The CDR3 runs 14 residues. The germline V gene encodes CDR1 SGHDT and CDR2 YYEEEE. V lost 7 bases and J lost 0; bases outside the gene matches: 5. Here the CDR3 reads CASGLAVSTDTQYF. The CDR3, as DNA: TGTGCCAGCGGCCTAGCGGTTAGCACAGATACGCAGTATTTT.

This chain joins TRBV6-5 and TRBJ1-1, with 7 bases lining up with TRBD1. CDR1 is MNHEY, CDR2 SVGAGI, per germline. The ends lost 10 bases at V and 2 bases at J; junction bases unmatched: 7. This CDR3 spans 13 amino acids. The CDR3 region has the DNA TGTGCCACCCGACAGGGTACTAACACTGAAGCTTTCTTT. Amino acid sequence: CATRQGTNTEAFF.

The rearrangement links TRBV20-1 to TRBJ2-5, with a tentative D call TRBD2 (7 bases). Looked up from germline, CDR1 is DFQATT and CDR2 is SNEGSKA (reference sequence). Deletions cut 1 base from V and 0 bases from J, with 18 bases between. The CDR3 spans 17 residues. The CDR3 region has the DNA TGCAGTGCTAGAGGGTACAGGGAGGGCCCATACCAAGAGACCCAGTACTTC. Amino acid sequence: CSARGYREGPYQETQYF.

The table lists this clonotype with many counts. The chain recombines TRBV7-9 with TRBJ2-3; the match to TRBD2 covers 10 bases. The CDR3 has 16 residues. The ends lost 1 base at V and 4 bases at J; junction bases unmatched: 5. Germline CDR1 reads SEHNR; CDR2 reads FQNEAQ (reference sequence). Here the CDR3 DNA reads TGTGCCAGCAGCTTAGGGGGACTAGCGCTCCCAGATACGCAGTATTTT. It translates to CASSLGGLALPDTQYF.

This chain connects TRBV28 to TRBJ1-5; D is perhaps TRBD1 (6 bases). Germline V gene lookup returns CDR1 MDHEN and CDR2 SYDVKM. The V gene lost 3 bases and the J gene lost 9 bases, with 15 bases spanning the gap. The CDR3 runs 14 residues. This CDR3 reads CASSFRGAHLPQHF. The DNA of the CDR3 is TGTGCCAGCAGTTTTCGGGGGGCCCACCTGCCCCAGCATTTT.

The chain couples TRBV5-4 to TRBJ1-1, with a tentative D call TRBD1 (5 bases). Deletions cut 0 bases from V and 3 bases from J, with 12 bases between. CDR1 is SGHNT and CDR2 is YYREEE in the germline V gene (reference sequence). This CDR3 region has 15 residues. This CDR3 is CASSLGSGLDTEAFF. The DNA for the CDR3 is TGTGCCAGCAGCTTGGGGTCGGGGCTGGACACTGAAGCTTTCTTT.